This T cell receptor (beta chain) was recovered during a study of Graves' ophthalmopathy and Graves' hyperthyroidism (dated by TCRdb to the late 2010s). For the wider study: Stable hyperthyroidism was defined as no progression to ophthalmopathy within 18 months of follow-up. To tell Graves' ophthalmopathy apart from Graves' hyperthyroidism, and to predict which patients would progress to ophthalmopathy, the study relied on TCR beta repertoire signatures. In total, some 140 blood samples were TCR-sequenced: approximately 42 ophthalmopathy, 75 hyperthyroidism and about 17 hyperthyroidism-to-ophthalmopathy patients. To explore V-J signatures that separate ophthalmopathy from hyperthyroidism, a discovery set of about a hundred patients was enrolled, consisting of 40 to 45 with ophthalmopathy and under 65 with stable hyperthyroidism. The independent validation cohort included roughly 19 hyperthyroidism patients plus 17 patients who later progressed from hyperthyroidism to ophthalmopathy. In a handful of hyperthyroidism patients, the T-cell repertoire of thyroid tissue was compared with the T-cell repertoire of blood. Once sampling was done, hyperthyroidism patients were given methimazole at a starting dose of 30 mg daily, while ophthalmopathy patients were given high-dose intravenous methylprednisolone.

The study at large found these results: In validation, the model predicted ophthalmopathy progression with 55% to 71% sensitivity and around 72% specificity; 12 predicted patients were CT-confirmed with GO in a median of around 6 months. Sample size was not predetermined statistically, and investigators were not blinded to group allocation. The 13-signature model separated ophthalmopathy from stable hyperthyroidism with approximately 90% sensitivity and about 84% specificity in cross-validation, and 80%/75% in the test set. Among expanded thyroid clonotypes with frequency above 0.001, most also showed up in blood, which suggests that blood repertoires may reflect the thyroid immune response.

TCR beta CDR3 regions were amplified from RNA transcripts for repertoire sequencing. The first round was an RT-PCR using HTBI primers with the Qiagen OneStep RT-PCR kit, and this first round was followed by a second-round multiplex PCR, then size selection and purification. Sequencing of the libraries was carried out on an Illumina HiSeq2000 in paired-end mode with 100 bp reads. The authors processed their data as follows. SOAPnuke was used for read processing, and reads with adapters, uncalled bases, a mean Phred below 15, or no exact constant-primer or identifier match were discarded. COPE v1.2.5 was used to merge high-quality paired reads. Each unique nucleotide sequence was defined as a clonotype, and clonotypes were aligned to IMGT TRB V, D and J references with MiTCR v1.1. The analysis was limited to V-J combinations with a frequency above 0.0001, which together covered 99.2% of the repertoires. For each V-J combination, a TCR clonal expansion and chaos score was defined as F50 clonal expansion divided by the chaos observed in the TCRdist matrix. Welch's t-statistics and random forest were used to narrow the features down to 10 to 15 V-J combinations, which were then fed into a naive Bayes classifier. The Morisita-Horn index was used to measure how similar the thyroid and blood repertoires were. TCRdb handled the public reads itself, with Q25 trimming in fastp and clone calling in MiXCR, and kept productive beta chains. When rows share a CDR3 protein, they turn into one entry using the most common DNA and genes. TCRdb's processing, not the authors', yielded these V and J calls. In all, the sample holds about 550,000 distinct CDR3 sequences, and just under 40% of those were seen once. About 4% of the sample rests with the top ten.

In the case of this clonotype: Its antigen is not yet known. Per-base quality was not reported, and no clone a single base away is much larger than it.

The V end loses 5 bases and the J end loses 15 bases, and a stretch of 11 bases separates them. The germline V gene encodes CDR1 SGHVT and CDR2 SQSDAQ. The CDR3 contains 11 residues, cysteine and phenylalanine counted. Of the read, only the CDR3 DNA is kept; its 33 bases are in frame from base 1. Hyperthyroidism patients were newly diagnosed, were aged 18 to 65 years, and had a disease duration under 2 months. Patients with other autoimmune diseases, uncontrolled infections, pregnancy or lactation were excluded. Clinical symptoms, serum thyroxine, TRAb, thyroid ultrasound and orbital computed tomography were used for diagnosis. Total RNA was extracted using Trizol reagent, and RNA quality was checked on an Agilent 2100 Bioanalyzer.

The chain links TRBV7-4 with TRBJ2-6, with no confidently assigned D gene. This clonotype was obtained from an adult man with Graves' hyperthyroidism. The sequencing sample was made of peripheral blood or thyroid tissue (not recorded which). The DNA sequence is TGTGCCAGCAGCCCCGTCGGCGGCCTGACTTTC. Its protein product is CASSPVGGLTF.